This TCR beta chain emerged from a study of T cells after yellow fever vaccination. Points from the study as a whole: Booster sampling recovered most clones from primary vaccination (nearly 98% CD4, roughly 86% CD8). Abundant clonotypes from the bulk population could contaminate FACS-sorted repertoires.

TCRdb called the 5' RACE reads again in MiXCR, with one record for every CDR3 protein. Among around 320,000 distinct CDR3 sequences listed, roughly 10% were seen once. Points on this clonotype: Its antigen is not identified.

Sequences were derived from CD4+ T cells sorted from PBMCs, sampled 45 days after the yellow fever booster vaccination. The TCR originated in a man between 18 and 35 years old who received the YFV17D yellow fever vaccine.

As DNA, the CDR3 is TGTGCCAGCAGACTTACTAGCGCCCAAGAGACCCAGTACTTC. It encodes CASRLTSAQETQYF. The rearrangement links TRBV6-5 to TRBJ2-5; 7 bases align to TRBD2. The CDR3 has 14 amino acids. With V trimmed by 6 bases and J by 1 base, 5 bases remained unmatched. In germline, CDR1 is MNHEY, CDR2 SVGAGI.